The rows below give T cell receptor beta chains drawn from one sample of a study of T cells in Graves' hyperthyroidism and ophthalmopathy. TCRdb independently ran MiXCR on the multiplex PCR reads; one entry per CDR3 protein. The sample includes hundreds of thousands of distinct CDR3 sequences, approximately 13% seen only once; the top ten take almost 6%. What was sequenced was blood. The receptor source for this set is a woman in her twenties or thirties with Graves' hyperthyroidism that later progressed to Graves' ophthalmopathy. Both conserved end residues are part of each CDR3. The order of the fields is CDR3 protein, CDR3 DNA, D gene, J gene, clone size, V gene. A D gene is named only where the DNA matches it firmly. The listing skips clone size in some rows; elsewhere it reads once, few, many or a size class.

CDR3aa: CASSRGTVGAQHF; CDR3nt: TGTGCCAGCAGCCGAGGGACAGTGGGGGCCCAGCATTTT; d_gene: TRBD1; j_gene: TRBJ1-5; abundance: many; v_gene: TRBV5-5
CDR3aa: CASSLVGGSTGELFF; CDR3nt: TGTGCCAGCAGCTTAGTCGGGGGGAGCACCGGGGAGCTGTTTTTT; d_gene: TRBD2; j_gene: TRBJ2-2; abundance: many; v_gene: TRBV11-1
CDR3aa: CASSHISGQETQYF; CDR3nt: TGTGCCAGCAGCCACATTTCGGGGCAAGAGACCCAGTACTTC; d_gene: .; j_gene: TRBJ2-5; abundance: few; v_gene: TRBV14
CDR3aa: CASGIEGRSETQYF; CDR3nt: TGTGCCAGTGGTATAGAGGGACGTTCAGAGACCCAGTACTTC; d_gene: .; j_gene: TRBJ2-5; abundance: few; v_gene: TRBV19
CDR3aa: CATSRGDKENEQFF; CDR3nt: TGTGCCACCAGCAGGGGGGACAAGGAGAATGAGCAGTTCTTC; d_gene: .; j_gene: TRBJ2-1; abundance: .; v_gene: TRBV15
CDR3aa: CASSLVGAGSEAFF; CDR3nt: TGTGCCAGCAGCTTAGTGGGGGCGGGCTCTGAAGCTTTCTTT; d_gene: .; j_gene: TRBJ1-1; abundance: many; v_gene: TRBV7-9
CDR3aa: CLADLIYNEQFF; CDR3nt: TGCCTTGCAGACCTAATATACAATGAGCAGTTCTTC; d_gene: .; j_gene: TRBJ2-1; abundance: .; v_gene: TRBV29-1
CDR3aa: CSARAAGGMSSYNEQFF; CDR3nt: TGCAGTGCTAGAGCCGCGGGAGGGATGAGCTCCTACAATGAGCAGTTCTTC; d_gene: TRBD2; j_gene: TRBJ2-1; abundance: many; v_gene: TRBV20-1
CDR3aa: CASSPDATGGSGNTIYF; CDR3nt: TGTGCCAGCTCACCCGACGCGACAGGGGGCTCTGGAAACACCATATATTTT; d_gene: TRBD1; j_gene: TRBJ1-3; abundance: many; v_gene: TRBV18
CDR3aa: CAWSQGGFTEAFF; CDR3nt: TGTGCCTGGAGTCAGGGCGGTTTCACTGAAGCTTTCTTT; d_gene: .; j_gene: TRBJ1-1; abundance: many; v_gene: TRBV30
CDR3aa: CASSQYGQGSYNEQFF; CDR3nt: TGCGCCAGCAGCCAGTACGGACAGGGATCCTACAATGAGCAGTTCTTC; d_gene: TRBD1; j_gene: TRBJ2-1; abundance: few; v_gene: TRBV4-3
CDR3aa: CASARGGATGELFF; CDR3nt: TGTGCCTCAGCCCGGGGGGGCGCGACCGGGGAGCTGTTTTTT; d_gene: TRBD2; j_gene: TRBJ2-2; abundance: many; v_gene: TRBV30
CDR3aa: CASSPITGLPYNEQFF; CDR3nt: TGTGCCAGCAGCCCTATAACGGGACTACCCTACAATGAGCAGTTCTTC; d_gene: TRBD2; j_gene: TRBJ2-1; abundance: many; v_gene: TRBV7-9
CDR3aa: CASSPQGGTGQSYEQYF; CDR3nt: TGTGCCAGCAGCCCCCAGGGGGGGACAGGGCAATCCTACGAGCAGTACTTC; d_gene: TRBD1; j_gene: TRBJ2-7; abundance: .; v_gene: TRBV9
CDR3aa: CASSLLQGNQPQHF; CDR3nt: TGTGCCAGCAGTCTCCTACAGGGGAACCAGCCCCAGCATTTT; d_gene: TRBD1; j_gene: TRBJ1-5; abundance: many; v_gene: TRBV12-3/TRBV12-4
CDR3aa: CAISDSNWGTEAFF; CDR3nt: TGTGCCATCAGTGACTCCAATTGGGGGACTGAAGCTTTCTTT; d_gene: .; j_gene: TRBJ1-1; abundance: few; v_gene: TRBV10-3
CDR3aa: CASSLGPREQYF; CDR3nt: TGTGCCAGCAGCTTAGGACCTCGTGAGCAGTACTTC; d_gene: .; j_gene: TRBJ2-7; abundance: .; v_gene: TRBV11-2
CDR3aa: CASSFDRENEQYF; CDR3nt: TGTGCCAGCAGCTTTGACAGGGAAAACGAGCAGTACTTC; d_gene: TRBD1; j_gene: TRBJ2-7; abundance: many; v_gene: TRBV7-3
CDR3aa: CASSLVEASPLHF; CDR3nt: TGTGCCAGCAGCTTAGTAGAGGCTTCACCCCTCCACTTT; d_gene: .; j_gene: TRBJ1-6; abundance: many; v_gene: TRBV11-2
CDR3aa: CASSRYDRVNEQFF; CDR3nt: TGTGCCAGCAGCCGATACGACAGGGTAAATGAGCAGTTCTTC; d_gene: TRBD1; j_gene: TRBJ2-1; abundance: few; v_gene: TRBV5-6
CDR3aa: CASSSGAGGQPQHF; CDR3nt: TGTGCCAGCAGCTCAGGGGCGGGCGGTCAGCCCCAGCATTTT; d_gene: .; j_gene: TRBJ1-5; abundance: .; v_gene: TRBV13
CDR3aa: CASSSAGLADTYEQYF; CDR3nt: TGTGCCAGCAGTTCCGCGGGACTAGCGGATACCTACGAGCAGTACTTC; d_gene: TRBD2; j_gene: TRBJ2-7; abundance: .; v_gene: TRBV27
CDR3aa: CAWTAWPRGYTF; CDR3nt: TGTGCCTGGACAGCGTGGCCGAGAGGCTACACCTTC; d_gene: .; j_gene: TRBJ1-2; abundance: .; v_gene: TRBV30
CDR3aa: CSVETDYNEQFF; CDR3nt: TGCAGCGTTGAGACGGACTACAATGAGCAGTTCTTC; d_gene: .; j_gene: TRBJ2-1; abundance: many; v_gene: TRBV29-1
CDR3aa: CASILGARETQYF; CDR3nt: TGCGCCAGCATCCTCGGGGCTAGGGAGACCCAGTACTTC; d_gene: .; j_gene: TRBJ2-5; abundance: once; v_gene: TRBV5-1
CDR3aa: CASTRDRGNNEQFF; CDR3nt: TGTGCCAGCACAAGGGACAGGGGTAACAATGAGCAGTTCTTC; d_gene: TRBD1; j_gene: TRBJ2-1; abundance: many; v_gene: TRBV12-3/TRBV12-4
CDR3aa: CARRTAQETQYF; CDR3nt: TGTGCCAGAAGGACAGCACAAGAGACCCAGTACTTC; d_gene: .; j_gene: TRBJ2-5; abundance: many; v_gene: TRBV2
CDR3aa: CATSLLAGETQYF; CDR3nt: TGTGCCACCAGCCTCCTAGCGGGAGAGACCCAGTACTTC; d_gene: TRBD2; j_gene: TRBJ2-5; abundance: .; v_gene: TRBV15
CDR3aa: CASSPSGDRNTGELFF; CDR3nt: TGTGCCAGTAGTCCAAGTGGGGACCGGAACACCGGGGAGCTGTTTTTT; d_gene: .; j_gene: TRBJ2-2; abundance: many; v_gene: TRBV19
CDR3aa: CASSLGKDGRQRETYNEQFF; CDR3nt: TGTGCCAGCAGCTTAGGCAAGGATGGCAGACAGCGGGAAACCTACAATGAGCAGTTCTTC; d_gene: TRBD2; j_gene: TRBJ2-1; abundance: .; v_gene: TRBV7-9
CDR3aa: CASSQDPLAGTTDTQYF; CDR3nt: TGTGCCAGCAGCCAAGATCCCTTAGCGGGTACCACAGATACGCAGTATTTT; d_gene: TRBD2; j_gene: TRBJ2-3; abundance: few; v_gene: TRBV3-1
CDR3aa: CASSSGDKLDEQFF; CDR3nt: TGTGCCAGCAGTTCAGGGGATAAATTGGATGAGCAGTTCTTC; d_gene: .; j_gene: TRBJ2-1; abundance: .; v_gene: TRBV27
CDR3aa: CASKGGQGRNQPQHF; CDR3nt: TGTGCCAGCAAGGGGGGACAGGGAAGGAATCAGCCCCAGCATTTT; d_gene: TRBD1; j_gene: TRBJ1-5; abundance: .; v_gene: TRBV2
CDR3aa: CASSGTGGGEQFF; CDR3nt: TGTGCCAGCAGTGGCACGGGAGGGGGTGAGCAGTTCTTC; d_gene: TRBD2; j_gene: TRBJ2-1; abundance: few; v_gene: TRBV6-1
CDR3aa: CAWGSGGPLEQYF; CDR3nt: TGTGCCTGGGGTTCGGGGGGGCCGCTCGAGCAGTACTTC; d_gene: TRBD2; j_gene: TRBJ2-7; abundance: .; v_gene: TRBV30
CDR3aa: CASRRSPEGVGGNEQFF; CDR3nt: TGTGCCAGTAGACGATCCCCGGAAGGGGTTGGGGGCAATGAGCAGTTCTTC; d_gene: .; j_gene: TRBJ2-1; abundance: many; v_gene: TRBV19
CDR3aa: CASSLLGSGRLTTDTQYF; CDR3nt: TGTGCCAGCAGTTTATTAGGGAGCGGGAGGCTCACCACAGATACGCAGTATTTT; d_gene: TRBD2; j_gene: TRBJ2-3; abundance: many; v_gene: TRBV27
CDR3aa: CASSWENEKLFF; CDR3nt: TGTGCCAGCAGTTGGGAAAATGAAAAACTGTTTTTT; d_gene: .; j_gene: TRBJ1-4; abundance: few; v_gene: TRBV6-2/TRBV6-3
CDR3aa: CSVEIGSGANVLTF; CDR3nt: TGCAGCGTTGAGATTGGATCTGGGGCCAACGTCCTGACTTTC; d_gene: .; j_gene: TRBJ2-6; abundance: few; v_gene: TRBV29-1
CDR3aa: CSVERTGVEAFF; CDR3nt: TGCAGCGTCGAAAGGACAGGGGTAGAAGCTTTCTTT; d_gene: TRBD1; j_gene: TRBJ1-1; abundance: .; v_gene: TRBV29-1
CDR3aa: CASSTGQGAGGYTF; CDR3nt: TGTGCCAGCAGTACGGGACAGGGGGCGGGTGGCTACACCTTC; d_gene: TRBD1; j_gene: TRBJ1-2; abundance: many; v_gene: TRBV2
CDR3aa: CASSLAGASGHNEQFF; CDR3nt: TGTGCCAGCAGCTTGGCCGGGGCTAGCGGCCACAATGAGCAGTTCTTC; d_gene: TRBD2; j_gene: TRBJ2-1; abundance: .; v_gene: TRBV5-6
CDR3aa: CASSPLLGEGTQYF; CDR3nt: TGCGCCAGCAGCCCCCTCCTGGGTGAGGGAACGCAGTATTTT; d_gene: .; j_gene: TRBJ2-3; abundance: .; v_gene: TRBV4-1
CDR3aa: CASRPLIGNSPLHF; CDR3nt: TGCGCCAGCAGGCCACTGATAGGGAATTCACCCCTCCACTTT; d_gene: .; j_gene: TRBJ1-6; abundance: few; v_gene: TRBV4-1